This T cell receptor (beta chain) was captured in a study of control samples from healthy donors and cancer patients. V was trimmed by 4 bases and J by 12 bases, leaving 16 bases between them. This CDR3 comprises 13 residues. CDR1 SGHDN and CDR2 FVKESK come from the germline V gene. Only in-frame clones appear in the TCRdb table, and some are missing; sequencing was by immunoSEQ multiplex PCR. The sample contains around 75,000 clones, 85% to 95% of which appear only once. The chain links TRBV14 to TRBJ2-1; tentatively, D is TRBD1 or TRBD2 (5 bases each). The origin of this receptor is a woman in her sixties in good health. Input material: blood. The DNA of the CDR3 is TGTGCCAGCAGCCCGGTCCGGGGCGTGGGGCAGTTCTTC. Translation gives CASSPVRGVGQFF.